One T cell receptor (beta chain) is described in this entry. Its antigen is currently not known. No clone much larger than this one lies a single base away; base qualities are absent. Genomic DNA was extracted from sorted cells for sequencing of the TCRbeta CDR3 region. The immunoSEQ Assay was used for sequencing of TCRbeta CDR3 regions. In its TCRdb copy, this immuneACCESS table keeps in-frame sequences only and misses some clones. Where compared with another copy, unresolved V genes explain less than half of these, and the others have no known cause. This sample lists around 80,000 clones; approximately 89% were detected once. The ten largest clones represent about 0.2% of the sample. These data originate in a study of OX40 agonist ivuxolimab in advanced cancers. For context, the study as a whole: Ivuxolimab was a fully human IgG2 agonistic monoclonal antibody targeting the costimulatory receptor OX40 (CD134). A male proportion of about 79% and a mean age of roughly 58 years, ranging from roughly 20 to 80, were recorded for the dose-escalation cohort. The paper describes the monotherapy dose-escalation part (N ≈ 52 patients) of the phase I trial of ivuxolimab. Peripheral TCRbeta sequencing was intended to test whether TCR sequence diversity was altered and clonal T-cell expansion was caused by ivuxolimab. Among the approximately 54 dose-escalation patients, about 19 had hepatocellular carcinoma, roughly 15 melanoma, 9 renal cell carcinoma and 9 head and neck cancer. Intravenous ivuxolimab was administered to patients every 2 weeks at six dose levels: 0.01, 0.1, 0.3, 1.5, 3 and 10 mg/kg. Partial responses occurred in three dose-escalation patients: two with cutaneous melanoma and one with hepatocellular carcinoma. Patients were allowed to have had prior anti-PD-1, anti-PD-L1 or anti-CTLA-4 therapy, and 30% to 40% of the dose-escalation patients had been treated with checkpoint inhibitors.

Including cysteine and phenylalanine, the CDR3 has 12 amino acids. Only the CDR3 DNA stays, 36 bases, in frame from base 1. V lost 8 bases and J lost 1 base; the stretch between them is 6 bases long. The germline V gene sets CDR1 to SNHLY and CDR2 to FYNNEI. Paper-wide results and their limitations: Low levels of normalized T-cell clonal expansion were also seen in some nonresponding patients. The antigen specificity of the clonally expanded peripheral T cells was not determined. On average, CD8+ T cells showed more expanded clones than CD4+ T cells after ivuxolimab. In the 0.1-3.0 mg/kg groups, partial responders had among the lowest normalized peripheral clonal expansion, particularly in CD8+ T cells. At doses from 0.1 to 3.0 mg/kg, clonal expansion was seen in both CD4+ and CD8+ blood T cells between baseline and week 6.

Patients with a history of autoimmune disease or receiving systemic immunosuppression were excluded from the trial. Peripheral blood for TCR sequencing was collected from all dose cohorts at baseline, on cycle 4 day 1, and on cycle 7 day 1. The samples were taken from a phase I, first-in-human, multicenter, open-label dose-escalation trial of ivuxolimab. Adults with locally advanced or metastatic melanoma, renal cell, hepatocellular, or head and neck squamous cell carcinoma were enrolled in the trial. CD4+ and CD8+ T cells were sorted separately from peripheral blood before TCR sequencing. This chain joins TRBV2 to TRBJ2-4; no D segment can be confidently identified. This clonotype was sampled from an adult with an advanced solid tumor such as melanoma, head and neck, liver or kidney cancer. The starting material was CD4+ or CD8+ T cells sorted from blood, obtained in a trial of the OX40 agonist ivuxolimab. The encoded CDR3 is CASPRAKNIQYF. The nucleotide sequence is given as TGTGCCAGCCCTCGGGCCAAAAACATTCAGTACTTC.